This T cell receptor (beta chain) appears in the sequencing data of a study of identical twins. Overall study results and limits: A cross-sectional statistical analysis, not follow-up of the same donors, supported the conclusions.

The CDR3 has 16 amino acids. Germline V gene lookup returns CDR1 LNHNV and CDR2 YYDKDF (reference sequence). The junction had 15 bases not matched to a gene; V was cut back by 8 bases and J by 5 bases. A note on this clonotype: Its antigen remains unidentified.

Each CDR3 protein is one row after TCRdb ran MiXCR on the 5' RACE reads. The table lists nearly 900,000 distinct CDR3 sequences, approximately 13% of them singletons. These sequences were also reported in another study, on yellow fever vaccine responses in identical twins.

J is TRBJ2-3 and V is TRBV15, with 8 bases that match TRBD1. The receptor was isolated from a woman younger than 30 in good health. The sample comprised PBMCs. The CDR3 here is CATSGTDRDFVDTQYF. The CDR3 coding sequence is TGTGCCACCTCAGGAACGGACAGGGATTTCGTAGATACGCAGTATTTT.